This T cell receptor (beta chain) was found in a study of T-cell reconstitution after alpha-beta-depleted transplantation in children. During its preparation, the TCRbeta library received unique molecular identifiers. Using its own MiXCR run on the PCR reads, TCRdb lists one record per CDR3 protein. The data contain some 240,000 distinct CDR3 sequences, approximately 12% of them singletons. There are a few counts of this clonotype. This CDR3 spans 15 amino acids. CDR1 is LNHDA, CDR2 SQIVND, per germline (reference sequence). V shed 6 bases and J 3 bases; nucleotides not matched to a gene: 6. The V and J genes are TRBV19 and TRBJ2-7; 12 nucleotides agree with TRBD2. Source: PBMCs from the stem cell graft donor, taken from the stem cell graft. This receptor was identified in a human donor who donated a stem cell graft to a child with acute lymphoblastic leukemia. As DNA, the CDR3 is TGTGCCAGTAGCATGTTGACTAGCGGGGGCTACGAGCAGTACTTC. Protein sequence: CASSMLTSGGYEQYF.